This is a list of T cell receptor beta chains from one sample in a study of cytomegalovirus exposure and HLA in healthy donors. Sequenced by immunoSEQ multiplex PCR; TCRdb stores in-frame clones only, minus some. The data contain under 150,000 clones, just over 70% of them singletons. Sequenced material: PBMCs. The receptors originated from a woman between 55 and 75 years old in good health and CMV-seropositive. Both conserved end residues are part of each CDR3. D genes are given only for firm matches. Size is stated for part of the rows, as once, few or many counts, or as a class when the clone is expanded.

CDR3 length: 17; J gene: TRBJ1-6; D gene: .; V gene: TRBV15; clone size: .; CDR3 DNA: TGTGCCACCAGCAGACCGGGACACCAGAGCGATAATTCACCCCTCCACTTT; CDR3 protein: CATSRPGHQSDNSPLHF
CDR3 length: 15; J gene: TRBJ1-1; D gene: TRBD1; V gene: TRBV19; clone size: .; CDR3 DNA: TGTGCCAGTAGTATATCGGACAGGGTGAACACTGAAGCTTTCTTT; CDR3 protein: CASSISDRVNTEAFF
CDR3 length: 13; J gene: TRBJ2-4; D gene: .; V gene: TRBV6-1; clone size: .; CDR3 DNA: TGTGCCAGCAACCGGGAATTAGGAAACATTCAGTACTTC; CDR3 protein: CASNRELGNIQYF
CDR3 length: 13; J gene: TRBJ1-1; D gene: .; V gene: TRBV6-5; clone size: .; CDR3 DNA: TGTGCCAGCATTGTCTGGGTAGGCGGTGAAGCTTTCTTT; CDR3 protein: CASIVWVGGEAFF
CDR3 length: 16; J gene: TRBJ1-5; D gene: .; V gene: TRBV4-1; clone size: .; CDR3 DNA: TGCGCCAGCAGCCAAGATTCCGGACAGTTCAATCAGCCCCAGCATTTT; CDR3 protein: CASSQDSGQFNQPQHF
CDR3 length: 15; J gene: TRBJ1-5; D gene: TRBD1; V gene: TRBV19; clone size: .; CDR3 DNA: TGTGCCAGTAGTTGGGGACAGGGTGGCAATCAGCCCCAGCATTTT; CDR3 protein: CASSWGQGGNQPQHF
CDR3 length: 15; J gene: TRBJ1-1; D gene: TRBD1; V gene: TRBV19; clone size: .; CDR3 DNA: TGTGCCAGTGCAACAGGGGTCCCCATGAACACTGAAGCTTTCTTT; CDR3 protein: CASATGVPMNTEAFF
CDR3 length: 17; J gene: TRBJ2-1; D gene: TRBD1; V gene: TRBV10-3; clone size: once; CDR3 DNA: TGTGCCATCAGTGAGGCCTTTCCGGGACAGGGGACCAATGAGCAGTTCTTC; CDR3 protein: CAISEAFPGQGTNEQFF
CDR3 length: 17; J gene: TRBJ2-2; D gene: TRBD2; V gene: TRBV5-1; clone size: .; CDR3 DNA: TGCGCCAGCAGCTTCTCAGCGGGGGGAGCGAACACCGGGGAGCTGTTTTTT; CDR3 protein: CASSFSAGGANTGELFF
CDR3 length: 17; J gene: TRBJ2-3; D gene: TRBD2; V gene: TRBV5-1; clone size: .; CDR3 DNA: TGCGCCAGCAGCACTGGGACTAGCGGGGTGAGCACAGATACGCAGTATTTT; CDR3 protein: CASSTGTSGVSTDTQYF
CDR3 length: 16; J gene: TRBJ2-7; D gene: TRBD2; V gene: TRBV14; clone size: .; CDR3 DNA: TGTGCCAGCAGCCCAGCCGGAGGACTAGGAACCTACGAGCAGTACTTC; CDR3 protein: CASSPAGGLGTYEQYF
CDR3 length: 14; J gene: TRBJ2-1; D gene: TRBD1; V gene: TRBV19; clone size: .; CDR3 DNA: TGTGCCAGTAGTATTACAGGGGTTCTCAATGAGCAGTTCTTC; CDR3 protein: CASSITGVLNEQFF
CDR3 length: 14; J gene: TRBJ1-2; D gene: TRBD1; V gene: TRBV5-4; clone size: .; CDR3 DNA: TGTGCCAGCAGCTCCCCCGACAGGGGGCGAGGCTACACCTTC; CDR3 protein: CASSSPDRGRGYTF
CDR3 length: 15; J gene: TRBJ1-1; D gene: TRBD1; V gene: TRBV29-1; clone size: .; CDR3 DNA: TGCAGCGTTGACGGGACAGGGGGCTGGAACACTGAAGCTTTCTTT; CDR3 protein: CSVDGTGGWNTEAFF
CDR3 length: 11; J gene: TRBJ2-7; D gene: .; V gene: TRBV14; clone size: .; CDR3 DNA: TGTGCCAGCAGCCTGTCCAACGAGCAGTACTTC; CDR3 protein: CASSLSNEQYF
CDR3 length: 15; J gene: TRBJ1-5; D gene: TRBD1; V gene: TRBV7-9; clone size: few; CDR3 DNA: TGTGCCAGCAGCTTGTGGACAGGGAATGATCAGCCCCAGCATTTT; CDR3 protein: CASSLWTGNDQPQHF
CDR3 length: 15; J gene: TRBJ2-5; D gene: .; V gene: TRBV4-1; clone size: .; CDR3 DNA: TGCGCCAGCAGCCAAGATTGGCCAGGGGAAGAGACCCAGTACTTC; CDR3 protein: CASSQDWPGEETQYF
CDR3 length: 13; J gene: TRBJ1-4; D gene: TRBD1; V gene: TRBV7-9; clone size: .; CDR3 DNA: TGTGCCAGCACCAGAGGACAGGGGGCCAAACTGTTTTTT; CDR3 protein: CASTRGQGAKLFF
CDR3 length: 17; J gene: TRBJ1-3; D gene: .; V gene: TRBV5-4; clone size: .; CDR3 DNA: TGTGCCAGCAGCCCTAAGGCGGGAACGGCCTCTGGAAACACCATATATTTT; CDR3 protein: CASSPKAGTASGNTIYF
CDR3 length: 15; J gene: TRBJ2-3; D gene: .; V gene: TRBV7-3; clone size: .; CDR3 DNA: TGTGCCAGCAGCCTGCGGCTAGCGTCGACAGATACGCAGTATTTT; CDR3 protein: CASSLRLASTDTQYF
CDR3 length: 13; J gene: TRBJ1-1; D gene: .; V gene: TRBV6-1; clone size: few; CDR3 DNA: TGTGCCAGCCGGGGAGGCCTGAACACTGAAGCTTTCTTT; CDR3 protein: CASRGGLNTEAFF
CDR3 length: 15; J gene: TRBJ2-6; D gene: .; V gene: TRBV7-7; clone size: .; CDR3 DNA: TGTGCCAGCAGCCCCGGGACATCTGGGGCCAACGTCCTGACTTTC; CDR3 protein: CASSPGTSGANVLTF
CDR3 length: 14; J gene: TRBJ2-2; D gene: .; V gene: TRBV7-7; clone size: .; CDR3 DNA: TGTGCTAGCAGCCGGGGACAGAACACCGGGGAGCTGTTTTTT; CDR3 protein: CASSRGQNTGELFF
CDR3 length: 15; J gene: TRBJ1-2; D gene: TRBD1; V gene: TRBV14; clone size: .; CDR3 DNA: TGTGCCAGCAGCCTACGGGACAGCCATCACTATGGCTACACCTTC; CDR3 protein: CASSLRDSHHYGYTF
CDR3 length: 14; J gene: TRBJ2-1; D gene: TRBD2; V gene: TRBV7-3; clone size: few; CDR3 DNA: TGTGCCAGCAGCTTAAAACTAGCGGGGACTGAGCAGTTCTTC; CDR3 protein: CASSLKLAGTEQFF